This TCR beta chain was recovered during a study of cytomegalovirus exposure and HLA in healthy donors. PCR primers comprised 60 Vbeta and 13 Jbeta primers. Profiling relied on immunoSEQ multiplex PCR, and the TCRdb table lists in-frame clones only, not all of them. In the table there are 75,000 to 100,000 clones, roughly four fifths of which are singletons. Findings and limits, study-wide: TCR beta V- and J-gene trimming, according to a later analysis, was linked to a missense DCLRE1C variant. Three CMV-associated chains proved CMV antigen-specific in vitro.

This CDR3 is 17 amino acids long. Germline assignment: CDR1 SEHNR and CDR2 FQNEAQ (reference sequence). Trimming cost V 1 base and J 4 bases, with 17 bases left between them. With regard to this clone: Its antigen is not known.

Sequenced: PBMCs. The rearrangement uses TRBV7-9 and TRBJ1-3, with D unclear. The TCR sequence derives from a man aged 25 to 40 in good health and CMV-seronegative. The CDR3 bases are TGTGCCAGCAGCTTAGGCAGTCTTGTTTCAGGAGGAAACACCATATATTTT. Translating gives CASSLGSLVSGGNTIYF. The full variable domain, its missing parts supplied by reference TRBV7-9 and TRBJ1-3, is DTGVSQNPRHKITKRGQNVTFRCDPISEHNRLYWYRQTLGQGPEFLTYFQNEAQLEKSRLLSDRFSAERPKGSFSTLEIQRTEQGDSAMYLCASSLGSLVSGGNTIYFGEGSWLTVV.